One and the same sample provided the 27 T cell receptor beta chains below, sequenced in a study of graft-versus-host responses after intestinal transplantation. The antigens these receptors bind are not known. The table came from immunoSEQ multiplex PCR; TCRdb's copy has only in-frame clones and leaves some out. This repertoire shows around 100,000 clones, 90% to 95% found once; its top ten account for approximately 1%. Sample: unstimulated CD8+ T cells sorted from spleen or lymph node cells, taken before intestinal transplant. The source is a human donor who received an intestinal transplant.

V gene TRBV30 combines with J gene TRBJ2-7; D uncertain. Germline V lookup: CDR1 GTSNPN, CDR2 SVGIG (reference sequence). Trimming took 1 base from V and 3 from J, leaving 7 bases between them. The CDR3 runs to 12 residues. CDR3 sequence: CAWSGWGYEQYF. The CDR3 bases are TGTGCCTGGAGTGGATGGGGCTACGAGCAGTACTTC.

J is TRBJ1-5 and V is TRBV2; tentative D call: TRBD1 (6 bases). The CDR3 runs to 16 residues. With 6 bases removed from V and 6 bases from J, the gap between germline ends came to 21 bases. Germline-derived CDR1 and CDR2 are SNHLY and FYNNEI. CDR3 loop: CASSPSLQGIGQPQHF. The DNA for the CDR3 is TGTGCCAGCAGCCCGAGTTTACAGGGAATAGGTCAGCCCCAGCATTTT.

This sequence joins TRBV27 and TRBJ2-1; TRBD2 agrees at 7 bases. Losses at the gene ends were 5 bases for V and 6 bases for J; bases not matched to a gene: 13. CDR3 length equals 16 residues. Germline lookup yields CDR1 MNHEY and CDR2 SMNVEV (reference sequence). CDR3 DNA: TGTGCCAGCAGTCCCCCCTCGGGACTATTCCGCAATGAGCAGTTCTTC. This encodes CASSPPSGLFRNEQFF.

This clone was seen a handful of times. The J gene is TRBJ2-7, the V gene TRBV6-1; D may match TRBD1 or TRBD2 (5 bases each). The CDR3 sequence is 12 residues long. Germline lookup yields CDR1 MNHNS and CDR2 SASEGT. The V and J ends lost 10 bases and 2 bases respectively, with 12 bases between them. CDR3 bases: TGTGCCAACGGGACGGGAACCTACGAGCAGTACTTC. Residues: CANGTGTYEQYF.

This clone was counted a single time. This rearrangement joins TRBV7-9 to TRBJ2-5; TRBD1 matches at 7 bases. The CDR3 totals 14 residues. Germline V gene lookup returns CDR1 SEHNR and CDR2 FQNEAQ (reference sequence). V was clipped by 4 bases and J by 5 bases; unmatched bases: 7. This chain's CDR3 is CASSSSTGWETQYF. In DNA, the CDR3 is TGTGCCAGCAGCTCGTCGACAGGGTGGGAGACCCAGTACTTC.

The CDR3 DNA is TGTGCCAGCTTGGGACTAGCGGGGATCGAGTACGAGCAGTACTTC. Translating gives CASLGLAGIEYEQYF. V is TRBV6-5 and J is TRBJ2-7; 13 bases match TRBD2. V lost 8 bases to trimming and J lost 4 bases; unmatched junction nucleotides: 8. Germline V gene data show CDR1 as MNHEY and CDR2 as SVGAGI. This CDR3 is built from 15 residues.

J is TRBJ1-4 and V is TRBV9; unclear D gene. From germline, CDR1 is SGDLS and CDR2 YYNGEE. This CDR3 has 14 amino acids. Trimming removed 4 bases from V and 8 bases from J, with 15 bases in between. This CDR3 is CASSPDGDGEKLFF. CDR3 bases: TGTGCCAGCAGCCCTGATGGGGATGGGGAAAAACTGTTTTTT.

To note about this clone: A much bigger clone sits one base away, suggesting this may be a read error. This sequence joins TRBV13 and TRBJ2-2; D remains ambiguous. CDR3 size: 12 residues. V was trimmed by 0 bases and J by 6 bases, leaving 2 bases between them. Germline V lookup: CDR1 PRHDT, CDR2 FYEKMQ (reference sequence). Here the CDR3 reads CASSLGSGELFF. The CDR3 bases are TGTGCCAGCAGCTTAGGGTCCGGGGAGCTGTTTTTT. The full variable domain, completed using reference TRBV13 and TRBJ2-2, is AAGVIQSPRHLIKEKRETATLKCYPIPRHDTVYWYQQGPGQDPQFLISFYEKMQSDKGSIPDRFSAQQFSDYHSELNMSSLELGDSALYFCASSLGSGELFFGEGSRLTVL.

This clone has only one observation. CDR3 in DNA: TGTGCCACTTCGGGAAGCTCCTACAATGAGCAGTTCTTC. It encodes CATSGSSYNEQFF. V is TRBV15 and J is TRBJ2-1, with D perhaps TRBD2 (5 bases). The CDR3 totals 13 residues. Looked up from germline, CDR1 is LNHNV and CDR2 is YYDKDF (reference sequence). Trimming stripped 9 bases from V and 0 bases from J, with 9 bases between.

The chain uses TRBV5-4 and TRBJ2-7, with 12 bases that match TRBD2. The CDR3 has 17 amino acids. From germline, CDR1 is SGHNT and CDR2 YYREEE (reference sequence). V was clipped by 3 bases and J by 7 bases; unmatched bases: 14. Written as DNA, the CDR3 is TGTGCCAGCAGCTGGGGCGGGCCTAGCGGGGGGGCGGAAGAGCAGTACTTC. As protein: CASSWGGPSGGAEEQYF.

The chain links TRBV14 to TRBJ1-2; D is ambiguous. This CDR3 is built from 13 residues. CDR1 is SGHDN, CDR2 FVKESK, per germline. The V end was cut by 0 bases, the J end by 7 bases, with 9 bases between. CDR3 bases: TGTGCCAGCAGCCAAGATCGGGGTAGTGGCTACACCTTC. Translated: CASSQDRGSGYTF.

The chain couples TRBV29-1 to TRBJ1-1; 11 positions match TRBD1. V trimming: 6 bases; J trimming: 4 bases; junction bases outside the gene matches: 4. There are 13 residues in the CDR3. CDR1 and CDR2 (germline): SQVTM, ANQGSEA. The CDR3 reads CSVPGTGGTEAFF. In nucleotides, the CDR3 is TGCAGCGTGCCCGGGACAGGGGGCACTGAAGCTTTCTTT.

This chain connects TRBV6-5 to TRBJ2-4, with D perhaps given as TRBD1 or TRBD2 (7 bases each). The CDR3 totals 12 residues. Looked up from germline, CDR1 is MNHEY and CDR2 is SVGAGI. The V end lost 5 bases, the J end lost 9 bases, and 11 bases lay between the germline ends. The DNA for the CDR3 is TGTGCCAGCAGTCCAGGGGGGGTCATTCAGTACTTC. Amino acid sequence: CASSPGGVIQYF.

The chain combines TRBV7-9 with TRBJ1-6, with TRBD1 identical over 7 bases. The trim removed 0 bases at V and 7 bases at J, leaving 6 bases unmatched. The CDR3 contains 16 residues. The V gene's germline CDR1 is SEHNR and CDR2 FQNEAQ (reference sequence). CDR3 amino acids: CASSLAHRGGNSPLHF. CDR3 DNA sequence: TGTGCCAGCAGCTTAGCCCACAGGGGTGGCAATTCACCCCTCCACTTT. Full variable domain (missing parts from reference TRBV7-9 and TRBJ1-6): DTGVSQNPRHKITKRGQNVTFRCDPISEHNRLYWYRQTLGQGPEFLTYFQNEAQLEKSRLLSDRFSAERPKGSFSTLEIQRTEQGDSAMYLCASSLAHRGGNSPLHFGNGTRLTVT.

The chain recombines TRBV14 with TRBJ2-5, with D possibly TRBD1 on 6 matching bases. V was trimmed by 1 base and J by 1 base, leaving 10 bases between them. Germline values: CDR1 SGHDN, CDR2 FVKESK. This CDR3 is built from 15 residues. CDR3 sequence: CASSQGDTSQETQYF. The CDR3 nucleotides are TGTGCCAGCAGCCAAGGGGACACTTCCCAAGAGACCCAGTACTTC.

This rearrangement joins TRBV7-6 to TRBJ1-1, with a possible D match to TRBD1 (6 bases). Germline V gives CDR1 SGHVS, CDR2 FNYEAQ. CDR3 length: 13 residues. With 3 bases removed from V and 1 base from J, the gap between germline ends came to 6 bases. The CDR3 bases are TGTGCCAGCAGCTTGACAGGGAACACTGAAGCTTTCTTT. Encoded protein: CASSLTGNTEAFF.

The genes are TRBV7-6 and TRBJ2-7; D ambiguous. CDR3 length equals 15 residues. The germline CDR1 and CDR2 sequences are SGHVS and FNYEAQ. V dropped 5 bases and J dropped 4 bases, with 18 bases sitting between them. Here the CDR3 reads CASSPIEAPLYEQYF. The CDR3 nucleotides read TGTGCCAGCAGCCCGATCGAGGCGCCCCTTTACGAGCAGTACTTC.

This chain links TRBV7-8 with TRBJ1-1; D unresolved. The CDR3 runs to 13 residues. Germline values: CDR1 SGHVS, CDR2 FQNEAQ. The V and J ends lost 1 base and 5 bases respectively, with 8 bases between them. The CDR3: CASSLGGLTEAFF. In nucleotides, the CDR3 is TGTGCCAGCAGCTTAGGAGGGTTGACTGAAGCTTTCTTT.

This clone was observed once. The CDR3 is CASSLSLDTEAFF. The CDR3 coding sequence is TGTGCCAGCAGTCTAAGTTTAGACACTGAAGCTTTCTTT. This chain links TRBV6-5 with TRBJ1-1; D remains ambiguous. Germline CDR1 MNHEY, CDR2 SVGAGI. The CDR3 length is 13 residues. V lost 5 bases to trimming and J lost 3 bases, with 10 bases between them.

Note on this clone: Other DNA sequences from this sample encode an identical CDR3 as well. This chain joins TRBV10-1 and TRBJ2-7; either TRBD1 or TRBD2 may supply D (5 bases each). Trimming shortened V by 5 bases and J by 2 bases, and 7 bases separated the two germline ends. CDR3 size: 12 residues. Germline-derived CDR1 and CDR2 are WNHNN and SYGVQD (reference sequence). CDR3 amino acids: CASSPGPYEQYF. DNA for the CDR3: TGCGCCAGCAGTCCGGGACCCTACGAGCAGTACTTC.

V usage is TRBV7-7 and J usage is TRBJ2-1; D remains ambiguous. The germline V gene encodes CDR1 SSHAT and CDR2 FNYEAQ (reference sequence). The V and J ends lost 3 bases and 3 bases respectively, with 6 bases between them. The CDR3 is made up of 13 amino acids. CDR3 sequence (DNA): TGTGCCAGCAGCTTGACGGACTACAATGAGCAGTTCTTC. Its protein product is CASSLTDYNEQFF.

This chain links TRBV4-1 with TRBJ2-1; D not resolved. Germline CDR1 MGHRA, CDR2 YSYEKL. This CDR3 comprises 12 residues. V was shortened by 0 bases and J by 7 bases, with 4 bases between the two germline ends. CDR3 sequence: CASSQEGNEQFF. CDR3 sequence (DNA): TGCGCCAGCAGCCAAGAGGGTAATGAGCAGTTCTTC.

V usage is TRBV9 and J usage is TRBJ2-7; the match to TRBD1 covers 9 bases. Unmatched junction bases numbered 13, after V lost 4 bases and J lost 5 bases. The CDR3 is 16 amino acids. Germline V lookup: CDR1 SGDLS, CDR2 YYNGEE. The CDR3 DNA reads TGTGCCAGCAGCCGACTAAACGGGACAGGGAAAAACGAGCAGTACTTC. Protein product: CASSRLNGTGKNEQYF.

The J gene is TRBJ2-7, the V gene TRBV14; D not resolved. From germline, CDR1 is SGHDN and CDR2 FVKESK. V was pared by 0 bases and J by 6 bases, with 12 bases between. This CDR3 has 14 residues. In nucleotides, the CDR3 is TGTGCCAGCAGCCAAGAATGGTTGGCTGGCGAGCAGTACTTC. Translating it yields CASSQEWLAGEQYF.

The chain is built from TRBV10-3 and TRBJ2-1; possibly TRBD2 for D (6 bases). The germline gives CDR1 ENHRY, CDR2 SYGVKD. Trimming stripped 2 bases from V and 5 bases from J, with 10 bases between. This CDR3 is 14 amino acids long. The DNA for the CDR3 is TGTGCCATCAGTGAGCCGGACTATAACAATGAGCAGTTCTTC. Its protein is CAISEPDYNNEQFF.

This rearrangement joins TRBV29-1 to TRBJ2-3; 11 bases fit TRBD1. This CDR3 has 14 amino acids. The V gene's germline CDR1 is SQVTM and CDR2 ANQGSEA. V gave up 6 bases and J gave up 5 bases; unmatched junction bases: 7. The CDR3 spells CSVTPGQGVDTQYF. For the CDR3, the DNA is TGCAGCGTAACCCCGGGACAGGGGGTAGATACGCAGTATTTT.

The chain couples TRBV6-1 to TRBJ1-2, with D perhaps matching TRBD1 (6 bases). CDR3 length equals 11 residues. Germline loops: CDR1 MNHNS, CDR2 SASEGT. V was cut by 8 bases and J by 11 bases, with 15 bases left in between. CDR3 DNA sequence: TGTGCCAGCGGGCAGGGGCAGTCATACACCTTC. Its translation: CASGQGQSYTF.